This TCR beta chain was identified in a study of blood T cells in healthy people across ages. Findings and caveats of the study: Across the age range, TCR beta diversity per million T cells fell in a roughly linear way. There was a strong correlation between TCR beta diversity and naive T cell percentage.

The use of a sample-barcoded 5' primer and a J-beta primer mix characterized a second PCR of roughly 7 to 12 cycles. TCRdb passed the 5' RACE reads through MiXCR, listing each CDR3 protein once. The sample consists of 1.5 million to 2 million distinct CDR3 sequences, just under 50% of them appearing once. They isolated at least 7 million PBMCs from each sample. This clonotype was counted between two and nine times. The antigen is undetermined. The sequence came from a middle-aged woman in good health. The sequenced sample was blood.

CDR3 amino acids: CASSPPRLAGEETQYF. In nucleotides, the CDR3 is TGTGCCAGCAGTCCGCCTAGGTTAGCGGGGGAAGAGACCCAGTACTTC. V and J are TRBV6-2 or TRBV6-3 and TRBJ2-5; 9 positions agree with TRBD2. The length of the CDR3 is 16 residues. The V gene's germline CDR1 is MNHEY and CDR2 SVGEGT. J was trimmed by 3 bases and V by 5 bases; bases with no gene match: 10.